This T cell receptor beta chain was documented in a study of shared clonotypes between healthy human individuals. Sequencing used immunoSEQ multiplex PCR; TCRdb keeps in-frame clones, though not all of them. This sample carries 1,100,000 or so clones, 75% to 80% of them seen once, and the ten largest clones take about 0.52%. Germline CDR1 LNHDA, CDR2 SQIVND (reference sequence). Trimming pared 5 bases from V and 5 bases from J, leaving 15 bases between. The CDR3 consists of 14 residues. The chain is built from TRBV19 and TRBJ2-5; D might be TRBD1 or TRBD2, each matching 6 bases. The sequence came from a man aged 18 to 29 in good health. Some clones in this sample may be carry-over from other donors' samples. What was sequenced was memory CD4+ T cells from PBMCs. Subset specified: CD45RA-negative fraction. The CDR3 DNA reads as TGTGCCAGTAGTCCAACAGGGACTCTGGAGACCCAGTACTTC. This encodes CASSPTGTLETQYF.